Listed here are 5 T cell receptor beta chains from one sample, sequenced in a study of blood T cell repertoires in COVID-19. The method was immunoSEQ multiplex PCR; TCRdb's version includes in-frame clones alone and lacks a portion of them. The repertoire holds about 150,000 clones, with 83% as singletons. Sequenced: peripheral blood. The receptors originated from a woman older than 75 with acute or convalescent COVID-19.

The rearrangement joins TRBV14 to TRBJ1-6, with TRBD1 as a possible D gene (5 bases). The CDR3 is made up of 16 amino acids. Germline V gene lookup returns CDR1 SGHDN and CDR2 FVKESK. The V gene lost 1 base and the J gene lost 4 bases, with 11 bases spanning the gap. CDR3 protein: CASSQVLGAYNSPLHF. In DNA form, the CDR3 reads TGTGCCAGCAGCCAAGTTCTAGGGGCATATAATTCACCCCTCCACTTT. The whole variable domain, remainder taken from reference TRBV14 and TRBJ1-6, is EAGVTQFPSHSVIEKGQTVTLRCDPISGHDNLYWYRRVMGKEIKFLLHFVKESKQDESGMPNNRFLAERTGGTYSTLKVQPAELEDSGVYFCASSQVLGAYNSPLHFGNGTRLTVT.

This chain joins TRBV28 and TRBJ2-1, with 10 bases matching TRBD2. The CDR3 totals 16 residues. V lost 8 bases to trimming and J lost 4 bases; unmatched junction nucleotides: 11. Germline V CDR1 and CDR2: MDHEN, SYDVKM. This chain's CDR3 is CASGQLAGGGYNEQFF. The CDR3 region has the DNA TGTGCCAGCGGCCAGTTAGCGGGGGGTGGGTACAATGAGCAGTTCTTC.

This chain joins TRBV21-1 and TRBJ1-5; the table gives TRBD1 as D, unverified against the DNA. TRBV21-1 is termed a pseudogene. The CDR3 consists of 16 residues. The CDR3 bases are TGTGCCAGCAGCAATCCGGGACAGGGAACAAGTCAGCCCCAGCATTTT. As protein: CASSNPGQGTSQPQHF.

This clone was picked up a small number of times. The chain joins TRBV9 to TRBJ2-1; D might be TRBD2 (6 bases). V lost 0 bases and J 8 bases, leaving 15 bases between the germline ends. The germline gives CDR1 SGDLS, CDR2 YYNGEE. The CDR3 sequence is 15 residues long. In nucleotides, the CDR3 is TGTGCCAGCAGCGTAGGGCAGCTAGCGAACGATGAGCAGTTCTTC. Its protein is CASSVGQLANDEQFF.

The J gene is TRBJ2-1, the V gene TRBV27, with 14 nucleotides matching TRBD2. Germline CDR1 MNHEY, CDR2 SMNVEV (reference sequence). Germline trimming cut 8 bases from V and 8 bases from J; bases unmatched to any gene: 14. The CDR3 has 17 residues. Written as DNA, the CDR3 is TGTGCCAGCGCCCGGGGACTAGCGGGGGCTTTTTTAGATGAGCAGTTCTTC. Translating it yields CASARGLAGAFLDEQFF.